This is a list of T cell receptor beta chains from one sample in a study of cytomegalovirus exposure and HLA in healthy donors. Sequenced by immunoSEQ multiplex PCR; TCRdb stores in-frame clones only, minus some. The data contain 110,000 or so clones, around 81% of them singletons. The sequenced sample consisted of PBMCs. The receptors were sampled from a woman in her twenties or thirties in good health and CMV-seronegative. Both conserved end residues are part of each CDR3. The D gene is left open where the match is weak. Clone size is given for some rows only: seen once, a few or many times, or a class if the clone is expanded.

TRBV4-1	TRBJ1-5	.	.	TGCGCCAGCAGCCGAGCGTGGCGGGGAAATAGCAATCAGCCCCAGCATTTT	CASSRAWRGNSNQPQHF
TRBV6-5	TRBJ2-3	.	TRBD1	TGTGCCAGCAGTTACTCCGGCAGGGGGTCAGATACGCAGTATTTT	CASSYSGRGSDTQYF
TRBV28	TRBJ1-4	.	.	TGTGCCAGCAATCCATCGGAGAGAGGGTATGAAAAACTGTTTTTT	CASNPSERGYEKLFF
TRBV6-6	TRBJ2-3	.	TRBD1	TGTGCCAGCAGTTACGCAGGACAGGGATCAGATACGCAGTATTTT	CASSYAGQGSDTQYF
TRBV11-2	TRBJ2-5	.	TRBD1	TGTGCCAGCAGCCGGGACAGGGAGGGAGAGACCCAGTACTTC	CASSRDREGETQYF
TRBV7-9	TRBJ2-3	.	.	TGTGCCAGCAGCCCTACTAGGCTTTCCTCCACAGATACGCAGTATTTT	CASSPTRLSSTDTQYF
TRBV2	TRBJ2-7	.	.	TGTGCTGCGGTTAGGGGGTTCTACGAGCAGTACTTC	CAAVRGFYEQYF
TRBV28	TRBJ1-2	once	.	TGTGCCAGCAAGCGGGACCTTGCTAACTATGGCTACACCTTC	CASKRDLANYGYTF
TRBV4-3	TRBJ2-1	.	TRBD2	TGCGCCAGCAGCTCCTCTAGCGGGAACCCCTACAATGAGCAGTTCTTC	CASSSSSGNPYNEQFF
TRBV21-1	TRBJ2-7	.	.	TGTGCCAGCAGCAAGGAGGGGAAAGGTCTAGCGGGAGAAGGGCCCTACGAGCAGTACTTC	CASSKEGKGLAGEGPYEQYF
TRBV29-1	TRBJ2-5	once	TRBD2	TGCAGCTCATGTACGTTAGCGGGACGTTCGACGGAGACCCAGTACTTC	CSSCTLAGRSTETQYF
TRBV11-2	TRBJ2-3	.	TRBD2	TGTGCCAGCAGCCTTCGGACTAGTTCAGATACGCAGTATTTT	CASSLRTSSDTQYF
TRBV4-2	TRBJ2-5	.	.	TGTGCCAGCAGCCAAGATTGGCAAACCCAGTACTTC	CASSQDWQTQYF
TRBV9	TRBJ2-1	.	TRBD2	TGTGCCAGCAGCGTCCTTAGCGGGACCGGCAATGAGCAGTTCTTC	CASSVLSGTGNEQFF
TRBV5-1	TRBJ2-1	.	TRBD2	TGCGCCAGCAGCTTAGCGGGAGGGCCGGGTGAGCAGTTCTTC	CASSLAGGPGEQFF
TRBV4-1	TRBJ1-2	.	.	TGCGCCAGCAGCCAAGAGCTGCAGACGGGAACGGTTGGCTACACCTTC	CASSQELQTGTVGYTF
TRBV11-3	TRBJ2-7	.	.	TGTGCCAGCAGCCCACAGGGTAGTCACGAGCAGTACTTC	CASSPQGSHEQYF
TRBV5-4	TRBJ2-2	.	.	TGTGCCAGCAGCTTGGGCTCAGTGGCCGGGGAGCTGTTTTTT	CASSLGSVAGELFF
TRBV5-1	TRBJ2-7	.	TRBD1	TGCGCCAGCAGCTCAGGACAGGGGGCCTACGAGCAGTACTTC	CASSSGQGAYEQYF
TRBV5-1	TRBJ2-7	.	.	TGCGCCAGCAGCTCACCGAGCTCCTACGAGCAGTACTTC	CASSSPSSYEQYF
TRBV28	TRBJ2-7	.	TRBD2	TGTGCCAGCAGTTTAGCAGGACTAGCGGGAGGTGACTACGAGCAGTACTTC	CASSLAGLAGGDYEQYF
TRBV6-1	TRBJ1-5	.	.	TGTGCCAGCAGTGATGCAGGGGTTTTGGGCAATCAGCCCCAGCATTTT	CASSDAGVLGNQPQHF